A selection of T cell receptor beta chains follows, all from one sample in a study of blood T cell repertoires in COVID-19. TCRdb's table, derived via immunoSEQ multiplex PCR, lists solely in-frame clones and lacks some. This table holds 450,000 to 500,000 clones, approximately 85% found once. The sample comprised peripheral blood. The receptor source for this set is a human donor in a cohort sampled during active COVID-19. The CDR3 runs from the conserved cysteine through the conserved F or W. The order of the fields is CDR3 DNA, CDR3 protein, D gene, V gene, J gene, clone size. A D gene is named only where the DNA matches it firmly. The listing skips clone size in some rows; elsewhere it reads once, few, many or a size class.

TGTGCCATCAGTGAGGGCCAGGGGGCGGACGGGGCCAACGTCCTGACTTTC	CAISEGQGADGANVLTF	TRBD1	TRBV10-3	TRBJ2-6	.
TGTGCCAGCAGTGAATGGGGGCGCAATCAGCCCCAGCATTTT	CASSEWGRNQPQHF	.	TRBV2	TRBJ1-5	.
TGTGCCAGTAGTATGAGACAGGGCGGGAATGAGCAGTTCTTC	CASSMRQGGNEQFF	TRBD1	TRBV19	TRBJ2-1	.
TGTGCCTGGAGCCGGGCCGGGACAGCCTTACCAGGCCCTACGCAGTATTTT	CAWSRAGTALPGPTQYF	TRBD1	TRBV30	TRBJ2-3	.
TGTGCCAGCAGTACGGGACTAGCGGTCAAGCCGTCCCACAATGAGCAGTTCTTC	CASSTGLAVKPSHNEQFF	TRBD2	TRBV6-2/TRBV6-3	TRBJ2-1	.
TGCGCCAGCAGGATCGCAGGGCTGAACACTGAAGCTTTCTTT	CASRIAGLNTEAFF	.	TRBV10-2	TRBJ1-1	.
TGTGCCACCAGCAGAGATCGGGTGCAGGGGGTCGGCTCACCCCTCCACTTT	CATSRDRVQGVGSPLHF	TRBD1	TRBV15	TRBJ1-6	.
TGTGCCAGCAGAAAACCAGGGTTGCGGAAAAACTACGAGCAGTACTTC	CASRKPGLRKNYEQYF	.	TRBV11-2	TRBJ2-7	.
TGTGCCAGCAGTTACAACGGGATATACAATGAGCAGTTCTTC	CASSYNGIYNEQFF	.	TRBV6-6	TRBJ2-1	few
TGTGCCAGCAGCGTAGGGCACGGATGGGGCCACACTGAAGCTTTCTTT	CASSVGHGWGHTEAFF	.	TRBV9	TRBJ1-1	.
TGTGCCAGCAGCTTGTCGCGGGACAGGGAGCAGTTCTTC	CASSLSRDREQFF	TRBD1	TRBV7-3	TRBJ2-1	.
TGCGCCAGCAAAGATACAGGGGGCGCATCCTACGAGCAGTACTTC	CASKDTGGASYEQYF	TRBD1	TRBV5-1	TRBJ2-7	.
TGCGCCAGCAGATTTCGACTAGCGAATGACACCGGGGAGCTGTTTTTT	CASRFRLANDTGELFF	TRBD2	TRBV5-1	TRBJ2-2	.
TGTGCCAGCAGTTCACCCGGGACAGTCTATGGCTACACCTTC	CASSSPGTVYGYTF	TRBD1	TRBV28	TRBJ1-2	.
TGTGCCAGTAGCTTGTTCTCTGGAAACACCATATATTTT	CASSLFSGNTIYF	.	TRBV19	TRBJ1-3	.
TGTGCCAGCAGCCGCGGACTAGCGGGAGGAACAGATACGCAGTATTTT	CASSRGLAGGTDTQYF	TRBD2	TRBV5-8	TRBJ2-3	.
TGCGCCAGCAGCTTGGCAGCGTCATCAGCCGAGCAGTACTTC	CASSLAASSAEQYF	.	TRBV5-1	TRBJ2-7	.
TGTGCCAGCAGTTTAGGGGGCCCTATCCTCCCCAACACTGAAGCTTTCTTT	CASSLGGPILPNTEAFF	.	TRBV28	TRBJ1-1	.
TGTGCCAGCAGCGAAGTCGGGGGACCCACGTCGTATGAGCAGTTCTTC	CASSEVGGPTSYEQFF	.	TRBV9	TRBJ2-1	.
TGTGCCAGCAGGGACACAGGTAGGGCGAGTCAGCCCCAGCATTTT	CASRDTGRASQPQHF	.	TRBV28	TRBJ1-5	.
TGTGCTAGCAGCTTATTACCTAGCGGGAGCTCCCCAGATACGCAGTATTTT	CASSLLPSGSSPDTQYF	TRBD2	TRBV7-7	TRBJ2-3	.
TGCGCCAGCAGCCTCGGGACAGGGGGGCTGAACACTGAAGCTTTCTTT	CASSLGTGGLNTEAFF	TRBD1	TRBV5-1	TRBJ1-1	.
TGTGCCAGCAGTCCAGGGTACTACAATGAGCAGTTCTTC	CASSPGYYNEQFF	.	TRBV14	TRBJ2-1	.
TGTGCCAGCAGCAAAGGACTAGCGGGAGGGGTAACCTACGAGCAGTACTTC	CASSKGLAGGVTYEQYF	TRBD2	TRBV28	TRBJ2-7	.
TGTGCCAGCGCAAGGGGATCTGGGGCCAACGTCCTGACTTTC	CASARGSGANVLTF	.	TRBV7-2	TRBJ2-6	once
TGCGCCAGCAGACCGGATGGGGCATACGAGCAGTACTTC	CASRPDGAYEQYF	.	TRBV5-1	TRBJ2-7	.
TGTGCCAGCAGTTGGCAGACTAGCGGGAGGACAGATACGCAGTATTTT	CASSWQTSGRTDTQYF	TRBD2	TRBV6-2/TRBV6-3	TRBJ2-3	.
TGTGCCAGCAGCGCGGACAGGGCTGGAAACACCATATATTTT	CASSADRAGNTIYF	TRBD1	TRBV3-1/TRBV3-2	TRBJ1-3	few
TGTGCCAGTGGGGACAGAAACTATGGCTACACCTTC	CASGDRNYGYTF	TRBD1	TRBV12-3/TRBV12-4	TRBJ1-2	.
TGTGCCTGGAGTCGGGAATGGTCAGTAAGACACTATAAGTCCTACGAGCAGTACTTC	CAWSREWSVRHYKSYEQYF	.	TRBV30	TRBJ2-7	few
TGTGCCAGCAGCCCTCTAGCGGGAGGGACTATAGGGGAGCTGTTTTTT	CASSPLAGGTIGELFF	TRBD2	TRBV7-3	TRBJ2-2	.
TGTGCCAGCAGTGTGGCGGGATCCTACGAGCAGTACTTC	CASSVAGSYEQYF	.	TRBV25-1	TRBJ2-7	.
TGTGCCAGCAGCCAAGATACAAGGAGGGCTGAAGCTTTCTTT	CASSQDTRRAEAFF	.	TRBV14	TRBJ1-1	.
TGTGCCAGCAGCCCGGCAGGGGGGTGGAACTATGGCTACACCTTC	CASSPAGGWNYGYTF	TRBD1	TRBV5-4	TRBJ1-2	.
TGCGCCAGCAGCCAAGGCGGCGGGGCGAGCACAGATACGCAGTATTTT	CASSQGGGASTDTQYF	.	TRBV4-1	TRBJ2-3	.
TGTGCCAGCAGTTTACCAGGGACAACTAATGAAAAACTGTTTTTT	CASSLPGTTNEKLFF	.	TRBV28	TRBJ1-4	.
TGTGCCAGCAGTCGAAGACCTACGACAGGTGATCAGCCCCAGCATTTT	CASSRRPTTGDQPQHF	.	TRBV6-6	TRBJ1-5	.
TGTGCCAGCGGATACCAGCGGGAGGGCCTAAACTTC	CASGYQREGLNF	TRBD2	TRBV28	TRBJ2-7	.
TGTGCCAGCAGCGGGTACAGGGGCGGGGAGACCCAGTACTTC	CASSGYRGGETQYF	TRBD1	TRBV7-2	TRBJ2-5	.
TGTGCCAGCAGTTCGACAGGTTCCTATGGCTACACCTTC	CASSSTGSYGYTF	.	TRBV6-5	TRBJ1-2	.
TGCGCCAGCAGCCCCAGGACTAGCGGGACCAAGAGCTCCTACAATGAGCAGTTCTTC	CASSPRTSGTKSSYNEQFF	TRBD2	TRBV5-1	TRBJ2-1	.
TGCAGCGTTAGCGTTAAGGGGGGGACAAACACTGAAGCTTTCTTT	CSVSVKGGTNTEAFF	.	TRBV29-1	TRBJ1-1	.
TGTGCCAGCAGGGTCCACGGAGATCAGCCCCAGCATTTT	CASRVHGDQPQHF	.	TRBV27	TRBJ1-5	once
TGTGCCAGCAGCGTCAGACTAGCGGGGTCCTACAATGAGCAGTTCTTC	CASSVRLAGSYNEQFF	TRBD2	TRBV9	TRBJ2-1	.
TGCAGCGTTGCAGAACAGGGGGATGAAAAACTGTTTTTT	CSVAEQGDEKLFF	TRBD1	TRBV29-1	TRBJ1-4	.
TGTGCCAGCAGCTTGCAGGGGCCCAGCTCCTACAATGAGCAGTTCTTC	CASSLQGPSSYNEQFF	.	TRBV7-2	TRBJ2-1	.
TGTGCCAGTAGTATAGTCCAGGGGCGAGGGAACACTGAAGCTTTCTTT	CASSIVQGRGNTEAFF	.	TRBV19	TRBJ1-1	once
TGTGCCAGCAGCTTAGCGGGGACAGCTAGCACAGATACGCAGTATTTT	CASSLAGTASTDTQYF	TRBD1	TRBV7-2	TRBJ2-3	.
TGCAGCGCCGGAACGGGGATCCATGAAAAACTGTTTTTT	CSAGTGIHEKLFF	.	TRBV29-1	TRBJ1-4	.
TGTGCCAGCAGCCAAGAGCAGCCCCACGGACAGGGTGCCGGAAACACCATATATTTT	CASSQEQPHGQGAGNTIYF	TRBD1	TRBV3-1/TRBV3-2	TRBJ1-3	.
TGTGCCAGCAGCCTAGGTAGCGGGAGATCGCAGTACTTC	CASSLGSGRSQYF	TRBD2	TRBV14	TRBJ2-7	.
TGTGCCAGCAGTTCACCGAGGGATTTTGGTGGAAACACCATATATTTT	CASSSPRDFGGNTIYF	.	TRBV28	TRBJ1-3	.
TGTGCCAGCAGCGATTCCGGGACTAGCGGGAGTTGGAGGAAGTTCTTC	CASSDSGTSGSWRKFF	TRBD2	TRBV4-2	TRBJ2-1	few
TGTGCCAGCAGCTCTTGGACTCTGACAGATACGCAGTATTTT	CASSSWTLTDTQYF	.	TRBV7-2	TRBJ2-3	.
TGTGCCAGCAGGGGGCTAGCGGTGGGGGAGACCCAGTACTTC	CASRGLAVGETQYF	TRBD2	TRBV6-5	TRBJ2-5	.
TGTGCCAGCAGCTTAAATTCAGTTCAGGGAAACACCATATATTTT	CASSLNSVQGNTIYF	.	TRBV7-9	TRBJ1-3	once
TGTGCCAGCAGCGTCAGACAGGGGGCTACCGGGGAGCTGTTTTTT	CASSVRQGATGELFF	TRBD1	TRBV7-9	TRBJ2-2	.
TGTGCCAGCAGCTTACAGGGCCCCCCCTATACAGATACGCAGTATTTT	CASSLQGPPYTDTQYF	.	TRBV7-9	TRBJ2-3	.
TGTGCCAGCAGCGTGACAGGGGGGAACTATGGCTACACCTTC	CASSVTGGNYGYTF	TRBD1	TRBV9	TRBJ1-2	.